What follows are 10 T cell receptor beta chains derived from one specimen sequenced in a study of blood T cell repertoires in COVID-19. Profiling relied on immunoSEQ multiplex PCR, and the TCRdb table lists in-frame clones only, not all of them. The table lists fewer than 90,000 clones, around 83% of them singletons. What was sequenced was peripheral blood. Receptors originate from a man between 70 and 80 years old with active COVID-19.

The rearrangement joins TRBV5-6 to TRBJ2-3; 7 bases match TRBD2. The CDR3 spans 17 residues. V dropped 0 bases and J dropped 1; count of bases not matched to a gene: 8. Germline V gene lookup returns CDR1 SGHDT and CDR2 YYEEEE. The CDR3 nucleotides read TGTGCCAGCAGCTTGGTAGGGCTAGCGGACGGCACAGATACGCAGTATTTT. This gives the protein CASSLVGLADGTDTQYF.

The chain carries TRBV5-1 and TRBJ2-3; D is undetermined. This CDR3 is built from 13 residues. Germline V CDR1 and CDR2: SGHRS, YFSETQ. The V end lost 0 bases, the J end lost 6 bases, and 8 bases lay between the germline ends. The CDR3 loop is CASSLASLDTQYF. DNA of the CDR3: TGCGCCAGCAGCTTGGCCAGTTTGGATACGCAGTATTTT.

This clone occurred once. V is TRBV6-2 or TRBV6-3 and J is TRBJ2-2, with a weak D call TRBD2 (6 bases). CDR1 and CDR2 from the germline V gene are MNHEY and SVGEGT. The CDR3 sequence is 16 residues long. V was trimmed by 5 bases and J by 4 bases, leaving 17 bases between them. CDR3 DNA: TGTGCCAGCAGTACCGCTAGCGCCTGGGGCACCGGGGAGCTGTTTTTT. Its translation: CASSTASAWGTGELFF.

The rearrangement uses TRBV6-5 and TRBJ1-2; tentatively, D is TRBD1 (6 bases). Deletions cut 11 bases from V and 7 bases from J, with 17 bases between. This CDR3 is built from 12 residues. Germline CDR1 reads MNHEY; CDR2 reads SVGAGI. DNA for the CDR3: TGTGCCTCGGGGAGGGGGGTGAGTGGCTACACCTTC. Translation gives CASGRGVSGYTF.

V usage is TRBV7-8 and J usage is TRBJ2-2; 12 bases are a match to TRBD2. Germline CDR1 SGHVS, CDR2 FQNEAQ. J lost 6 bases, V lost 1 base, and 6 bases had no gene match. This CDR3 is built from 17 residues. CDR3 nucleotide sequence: TGTGCCAGCAGCTTAGTGGCTAGCGGGAGGGCCCCCGGGGAGCTGTTTTTT. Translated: CASSLVASGRAPGELFF.

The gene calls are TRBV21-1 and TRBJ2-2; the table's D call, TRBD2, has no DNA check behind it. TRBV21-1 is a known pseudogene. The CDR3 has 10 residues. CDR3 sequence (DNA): TGTGCCAGCAGCAGAGGGTGGCTGTTTTTT. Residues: CASSRGWLFF.

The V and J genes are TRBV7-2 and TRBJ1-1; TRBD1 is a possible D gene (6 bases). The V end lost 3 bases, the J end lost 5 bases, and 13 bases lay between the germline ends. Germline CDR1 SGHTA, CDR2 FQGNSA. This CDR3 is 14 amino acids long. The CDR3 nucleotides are TGTGCCAGCAGCTTGTGGGGGCGCGGGACTGAAGCTTTCTTT. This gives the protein CASSLWGRGTEAFF. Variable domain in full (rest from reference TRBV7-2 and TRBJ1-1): GAGVSQSPSNKVTEKGKDVELRCDPISGHTALYWYRQSLGQGLEFLIYFQGNSAPDKSGLPSDRFSAERTGGSVSTLTIQRTQQEDSAVYLCASSLWGRGTEAFFGQGTRLTVV.

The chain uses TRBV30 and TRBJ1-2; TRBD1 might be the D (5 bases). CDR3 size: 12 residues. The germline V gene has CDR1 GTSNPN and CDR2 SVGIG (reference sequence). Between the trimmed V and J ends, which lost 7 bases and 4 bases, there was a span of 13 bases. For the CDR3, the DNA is TGTGCCTCCCAGACGGGGGGCTATGGCTACACCTTC. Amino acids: CASQTGGYGYTF. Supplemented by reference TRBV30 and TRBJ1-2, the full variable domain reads SQTIHQWPATLVQPVGSPLSLECTVEGTSNPNLYWYRQAAGRGLQLLFYSVGIGQISSEVPQNLSASRPQDRQFILSSKKLLLSDSGFYLCASQTGGYGYTFGSGTRLTVV.

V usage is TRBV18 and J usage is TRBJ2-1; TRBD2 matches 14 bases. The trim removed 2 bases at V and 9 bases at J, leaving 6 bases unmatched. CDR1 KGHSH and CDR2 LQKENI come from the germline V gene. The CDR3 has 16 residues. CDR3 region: CASSPGLAGGRGEQFF. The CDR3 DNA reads TGTGCCAGCTCACCAGGACTAGCGGGAGGTCGGGGTGAGCAGTTCTTC.

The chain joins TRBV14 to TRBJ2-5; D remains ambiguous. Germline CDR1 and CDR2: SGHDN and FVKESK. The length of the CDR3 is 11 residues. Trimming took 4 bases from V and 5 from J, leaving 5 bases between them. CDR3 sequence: CASSPGETQYF. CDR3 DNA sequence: TGTGCCAGCAGCCCCGGGGAGACCCAGTACTTC.